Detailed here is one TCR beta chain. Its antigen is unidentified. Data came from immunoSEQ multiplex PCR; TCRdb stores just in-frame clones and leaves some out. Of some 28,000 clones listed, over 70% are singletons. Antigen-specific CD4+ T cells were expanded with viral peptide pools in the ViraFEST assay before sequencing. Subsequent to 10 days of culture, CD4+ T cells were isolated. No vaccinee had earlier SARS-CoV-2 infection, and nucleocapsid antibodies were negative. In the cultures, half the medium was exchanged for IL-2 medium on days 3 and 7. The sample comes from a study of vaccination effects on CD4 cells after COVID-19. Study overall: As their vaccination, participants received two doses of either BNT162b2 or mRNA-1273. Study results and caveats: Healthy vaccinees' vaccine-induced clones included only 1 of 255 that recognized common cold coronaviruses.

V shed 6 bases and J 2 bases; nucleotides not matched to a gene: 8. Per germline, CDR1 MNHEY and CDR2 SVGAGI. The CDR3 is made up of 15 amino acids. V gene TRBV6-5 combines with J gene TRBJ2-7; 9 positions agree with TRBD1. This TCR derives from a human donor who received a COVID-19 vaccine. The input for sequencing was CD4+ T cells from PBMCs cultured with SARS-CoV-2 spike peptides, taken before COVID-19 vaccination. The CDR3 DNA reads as TGTGCCAGCAGCTCCCCGGGACAGGGAACCTACGAGCAGTACTTC. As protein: CASSSPGQGTYEQYF.